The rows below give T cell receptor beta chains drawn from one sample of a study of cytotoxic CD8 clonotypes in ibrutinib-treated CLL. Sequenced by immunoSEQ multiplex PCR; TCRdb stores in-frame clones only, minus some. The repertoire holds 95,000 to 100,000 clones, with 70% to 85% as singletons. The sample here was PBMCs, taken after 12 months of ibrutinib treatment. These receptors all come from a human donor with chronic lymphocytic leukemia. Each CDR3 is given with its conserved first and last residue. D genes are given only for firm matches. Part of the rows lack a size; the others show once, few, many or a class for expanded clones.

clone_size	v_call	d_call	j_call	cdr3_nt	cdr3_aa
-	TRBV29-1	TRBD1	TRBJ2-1	TGCAGCGGGGGACAGGGTTGGAGGGAGCAGTTCTTC	CSGGQGWREQFF
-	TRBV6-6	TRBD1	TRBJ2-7	TGTGCCAGCAGGACAGGGATATACGAGCAGTACTTC	CASRTGIYEQYF
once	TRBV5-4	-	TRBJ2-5	TGTGCCAGCAGCAACCGGGACTCGGGCCAAGAGACCCAGTACTTC	CASSNRDSGQETQYF
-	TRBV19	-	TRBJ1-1	TGTGCCATTCGCGACGGCACTGAAGCTTTCTTT	CAIRDGTEAFF
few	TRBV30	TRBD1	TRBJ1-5	TGTGCCTGGAGCCCCGGACAGGGTGGCAATCAGCCCCAGCATTTT	CAWSPGQGGNQPQHF
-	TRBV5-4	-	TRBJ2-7	TGTGCCAGCAGCCGGGCCCCCGGGACATACTACGAGCAGTACTTC	CASSRAPGTYYEQYF
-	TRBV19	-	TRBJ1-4	TGTGCCAGTACAGAAGAATCTCCCTATGAAAAACTGTTTTTT	CASTEESPYEKLFF
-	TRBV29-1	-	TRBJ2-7	TGCAGCGTCCGAAGGGGCGGCAACGAGCAGTACTTC	CSVRRGGNEQYF
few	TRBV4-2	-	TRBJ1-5	TGTGCCAGCAGCCAAGAGTCGGCCTATCAGCCCCAGCATTTT	CASSQESAYQPQHF
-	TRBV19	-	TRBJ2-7	TGTGCCAGTAGTAGAACGATGAGCTCCTACGAGCAGTACTTC	CASSRTMSSYEQYF
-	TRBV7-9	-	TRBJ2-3	TGTGCCAGCAGCTTACTGGGCAGACAAGTTACGCAGTATTTT	CASSLLGRQVTQYF
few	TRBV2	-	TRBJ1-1	TGTGCCAGCAATAGGCCCCCCGGAACTGAAGCTTTCTTT	CASNRPPGTEAFF
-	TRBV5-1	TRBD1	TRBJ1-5	TGCGCCAGCAGCTTGGAGGGACAGGAGAATCAGCCCCAGCATTTT	CASSLEGQENQPQHF
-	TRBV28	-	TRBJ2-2	TGTGCCGGGTTTTCGGGCCGTAACACCGGGGAGCTGTTTTTT	CAGFSGRNTGELFF
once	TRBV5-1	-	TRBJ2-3	TGCGCCAGCAGCTTGGTTTCCAGGGGCACAGATACGCAGTATTTT	CASSLVSRGTDTQYF
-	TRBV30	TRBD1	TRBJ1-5	TGTGCCTGGAGTCCCAGAGGGGGGACAGTACTTTATAGCAATCAGCCCCAGCATTTT	CAWSPRGGTVLYSNQPQHF
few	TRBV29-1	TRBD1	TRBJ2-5	TGCAGCGTTGAAACGGGACAGGGGAAACAAGAGACCCAGTACTTC	CSVETGQGKQETQYF
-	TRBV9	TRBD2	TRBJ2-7	TGTGCCAGCAGCGTAGTGCCCGGGGGGGCCTACGAGCAGTACTTC	CASSVVPGGAYEQYF
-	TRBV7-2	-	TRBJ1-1	TGTGCCAGCAGCTTAGGACGTATGGTAGGCGGGACCACTGAAGCTTTCTTT	CASSLGRMVGGTTEAFF
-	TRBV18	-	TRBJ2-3	TGTGCCAGCTCACCACCGATCGGAACAGTCACAGATACGCAGTATTTT	CASSPPIGTVTDTQYF
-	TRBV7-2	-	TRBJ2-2	TGTGCCAGCAGCCGCTCAACGGACACCGGGGAGCTGTTTTTT	CASSRSTDTGELFF
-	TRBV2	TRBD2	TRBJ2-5	TGTGCCAGCAGGCCTCTAGCGGGGGGGCGTCCGGAGACCCAGTACTTC	CASRPLAGGRPETQYF
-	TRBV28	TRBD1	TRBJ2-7	TGTGCCAGCAGTTTGGGGACAGGGATAGGCTACGAGCAGTACTTC	CASSLGTGIGYEQYF
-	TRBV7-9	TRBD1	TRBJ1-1	TGTGCCAGCAGCTTGCAGGGGGCCGGCAAGAACACTGAAGCTTTCTTT	CASSLQGAGKNTEAFF
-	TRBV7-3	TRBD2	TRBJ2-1	TGTGCCAGCAGCCCCGGGGGGAGCAATGAGCAGTTCTTC	CASSPGGSNEQFF
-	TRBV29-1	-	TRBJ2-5	TGCAGCGTTGATGAAGGGGTCCTAAAGGTGGGCCAGTACTTC	CSVDEGVLKVGQYF
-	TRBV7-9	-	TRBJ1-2	TGTGCCAGCGACCCCCGGGGGAAGGATGGCTACACCTTC	CASDPRGKDGYTF
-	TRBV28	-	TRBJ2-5	TGTGCCAGCAGTTTCTCAGGGGATTCGGAGACCCAGTACTTC	CASSFSGDSETQYF
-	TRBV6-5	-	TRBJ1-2	TGTGCCAGCAGTTATGGCGGCGACTATGGCTACACCTTC	CASSYGGDYGYTF
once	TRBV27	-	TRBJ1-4	TGTGCCAGCAGTTATGCCGGACGCGAAAAACTGTTTTTT	CASSYAGREKLFF
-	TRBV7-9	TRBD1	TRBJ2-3	TGTGCCAGCAGCCCCGGGACAGGGACCACAGATACGCAGTATTTT	CASSPGTGTTDTQYF
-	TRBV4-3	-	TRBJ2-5	TGCGCCAGCAGCCGCAGACCGCAAGAGACCCAGTACTTC	CASSRRPQETQYF
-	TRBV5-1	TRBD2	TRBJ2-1	TGCGCCAGCAGCTTGGAACTAGCGGGGAACAATGAGCAGTTCTTC	CASSLELAGNNEQFF
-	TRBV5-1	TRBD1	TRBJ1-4	TGCGCCAGCAGCAATCCGGACAGGAGGCGTGAAAAACTGTTTTTT	CASSNPDRRREKLFF
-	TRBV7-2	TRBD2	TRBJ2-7	TGTGCCAGCAGCACGGGACTAGCGGGGCCAGGGCAGTACTTC	CASSTGLAGPGQYF
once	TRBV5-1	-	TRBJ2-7	TGCGCCAGCAGCCGGGGGGACAGTGCCTACGAGCAGTACTTC	CASSRGDSAYEQYF
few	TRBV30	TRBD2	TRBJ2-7	TGTGCCTGGGGGACTAGCGGCGCCTACGAGCAGTACTTC	CAWGTSGAYEQYF
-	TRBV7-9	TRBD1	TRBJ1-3	TGTGCCAGCAGCACCGACAGGGGCTCTGGAAACACCATATATTTT	CASSTDRGSGNTIYF
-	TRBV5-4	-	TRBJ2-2	TGTGCCAGCAGCTTGGAGGGAATCGGGGAGCTGTTTTTT	CASSLEGIGELFF
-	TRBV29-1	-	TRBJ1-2	TGCAGCGTTGAAGATCAAGAGGGCGCGAGTGGCTACACCTTC	CSVEDQEGASGYTF
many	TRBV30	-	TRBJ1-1	TGTGCCTGGAGTGTACAATCCCTGAACACTGAAGCTTTCTTT	CAWSVQSLNTEAFF
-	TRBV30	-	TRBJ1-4	TGTGCCTGGAGTGCGGGAACGCAATCCAATCGGGGTGAAAAACTGTTTTTT	CAWSAGTQSNRGEKLFF
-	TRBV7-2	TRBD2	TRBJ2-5	TGTGCCAGCAGCCCCCTTATGGCTAGCGGGGACCAAGAGACCCAGTACTTC	CASSPLMASGDQETQYF
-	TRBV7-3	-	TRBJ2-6	TGTGCCAGCAGCTTTACAGGGGTAGCGGACTCTGGGGCCAACGTCCTGACTTTC	CASSFTGVADSGANVLTF
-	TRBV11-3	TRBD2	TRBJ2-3	TGTGCCAGCAGCTTAGGAGAGAGCAGCGGGGGCGGGGATACGCAGTATTTT	CASSLGESSGGGDTQYF
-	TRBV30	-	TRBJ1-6	TGTGCCTGGACAGGGTTTCAGGGTTCACCCCTCCACTTT	CAWTGFQGSPLHF
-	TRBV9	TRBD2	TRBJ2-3	TGTGCCAGCAGCGTAGAGGGGCTAGCGGGGGCACTTTTTAGAGATACGCAGTATTTT	CASSVEGLAGALFRDTQYF
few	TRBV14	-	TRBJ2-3	TGTGCCAGCAGCCAGAACGTTTTACCGGATACGCAGTATTTT	CASSQNVLPDTQYF
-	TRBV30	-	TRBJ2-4	TGTGCCTGGAGTCCAAGGGACATTCAGTACTTC	CAWSPRDIQYF
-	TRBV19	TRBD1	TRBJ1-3	TGTGCCAGTACGGGGACAGCAAGCTCTGGAAACACCATATATTTT	CASTGTASSGNTIYF
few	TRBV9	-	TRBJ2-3	TGTGCCAGCAGCGTAGAGAGACCCACAGATACGCAGTATTTT	CASSVERPTDTQYF
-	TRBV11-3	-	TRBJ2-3	TGTGCCAGCAGCTACCCCTATGAGGGAGAGGATACGCAGTATTTT	CASSYPYEGEDTQYF
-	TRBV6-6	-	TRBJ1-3	TGTGCCAGCAGAGGCGGGCCCGGAAACACCATATATTTT	CASRGGPGNTIYF
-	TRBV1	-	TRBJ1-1	TGCACCAGCAGCCAAGAACAGGGTTGCATGAACACTGAAGCTTTCTTT	CTSSQEQGCMNTEAFF
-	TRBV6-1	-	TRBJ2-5	TGTGCCAGCAGTGATAATTTGGTGACCCAGTACTTC	CASSDNLVTQYF
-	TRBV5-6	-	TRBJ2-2	TGTGCCAGCAGCTTCGCGAACACCGGGGAGCTGTTTTTT	CASSFANTGELFF
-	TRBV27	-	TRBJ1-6	TGTGCCAGCTCGCCCGACGGGCCGCCTGGGCCCCTCCACTTT	CASSPDGPPGPLHF
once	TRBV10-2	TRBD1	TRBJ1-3	TGCGCCAGCAGTGCCCCGGACAGGGGCTCTGGAAACACCATATATTTT	CASSAPDRGSGNTIYF
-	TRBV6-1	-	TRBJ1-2	TGTGCCAGCAGTGAAGCGAGGAGGGGAGTAGACTATGGCTACACCTTC	CASSEARRGVDYGYTF